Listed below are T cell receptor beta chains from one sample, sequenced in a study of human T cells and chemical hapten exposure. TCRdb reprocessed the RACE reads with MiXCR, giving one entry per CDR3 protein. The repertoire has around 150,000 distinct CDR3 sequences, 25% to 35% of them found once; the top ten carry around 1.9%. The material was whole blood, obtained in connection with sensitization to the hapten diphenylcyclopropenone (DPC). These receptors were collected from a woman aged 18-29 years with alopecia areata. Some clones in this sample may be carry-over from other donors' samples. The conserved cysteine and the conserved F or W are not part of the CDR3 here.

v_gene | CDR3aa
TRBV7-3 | ASSPLSTGELF
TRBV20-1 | SAQKTGSTQY
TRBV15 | ATAGTAGYGYT
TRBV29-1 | SVAGGHGNIQY
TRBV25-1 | ASSIQSGANVLT
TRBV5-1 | ASSGGTGPNTEAF
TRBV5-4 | ASSSPSQPSGNTIY
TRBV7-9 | ASSLEGVSSYNSPLH
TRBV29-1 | SVEKGDTSTDTQY
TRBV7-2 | ASSTPGTETYNEQF
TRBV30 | AWSPRDRMNTEAF
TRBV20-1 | SAERAFGGGPQETQY
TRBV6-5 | ASSLQGPGSEQY
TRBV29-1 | SVEDLYNEQF
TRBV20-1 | SARQYGQGISQPQH
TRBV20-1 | SAPGTLDEQY
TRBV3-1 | ASSQVKGRAEKNIQY
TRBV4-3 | ASSPGRARTGQETQY
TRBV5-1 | ASSLGPGAEAF
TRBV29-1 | SVEGFAGANVLT
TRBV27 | ASRLASVSYEQY